What follows is one T cell receptor (beta chain) and its context. Its antigen is unidentified. The CDR3 is made up of 16 amino acids. V was clipped by 6 bases and J by 6 bases; unmatched bases: 12. CDR1 and CDR2 (germline): MDHEN, SYDVKM. The data were obtained in a study of cytomegalovirus exposure and HLA in healthy donors. At the level of the study: Earlier results showed 90 million to 130 million unique TCR beta sequences derived from about 179 million T cells. Findings and limits, study-wide: Looking again later, the authors saw that most CMV-associated TCR beta chains seemed HLA-restricted.

Vbeta (60) and Jbeta (13) primers were used in the PCR. Measured with immunoSEQ multiplex PCR; TCRdb has only the in-frame clones, and not every one. The table lists about 130,000 clones, about 80% of them singletons, with roughly 1.2% in the top ten. The sequenced sample consisted of PBMCs. The sequence was collected from a girl aged 2-10 years in good health and CMV-seronegative. J is TRBJ2-1 and V is TRBV28; 9 bases line up with TRBD2. The CDR3 is CASRTSGTRVLNEQFF. Written as DNA, the CDR3 is TGTGCCAGCAGGACTAGCGGAACCCGGGTCCTCAATGAGCAGTTCTTC. The full variable domain, completed using reference TRBV28 and TRBJ2-1, is DVKVTQSSRYLVKRTGEKVFLECVQDMDHENMFWYRQDPGLGLRLIYFSYDVKMKEKGDIPEGYSVSREKKERFSLILESASTNQTSMYLCASRTSGTRVLNEQFFGPGTRLTVL.